This T cell receptor (beta chain) was observed in a study of blood T cell repertoires in COVID-19. Study background: Acute-phase and convalescent COVID-19 samples originated in the United States, Italy and Spain.

With 4 bases clipped from V and 3 bases from J, the junction kept 4 bases outside the gene matches. The CDR3 is made up of 15 amino acids. Per germline, CDR1 SGHTA and CDR2 FQGNSA. Per the study methods: Counts of nucleated cells, estimated from reference gene primer amplification, were obtained. The table came from immunoSEQ multiplex PCR; TCRdb's copy has only in-frame clones and leaves some out. V and J calls plus clone size are reproduced from that table; the DNA served to infer D and trimming. The table shows 390,000 or so clones, with roughly 85% occurring only once. The sample consisted of peripheral blood. This TCR was sampled from a woman aged 25 to 39 with active or convalescent COVID-19. The chain combines TRBV7-2 with TRBJ2-7, with 12 bases that match TRBD2. The CDR3 region is CASSSTSGGFYEQYF. CDR3 nucleotide sequence: TGTGCCAGCAGCTCGACTAGCGGGGGATTCTACGAGCAGTACTTC.